The text below deals with one T cell receptor (beta chain). Its specificity is not known. Treatment specified: oral pan-JAK inhibitor, 5-10 mg twice daily. Sequencing relied on a cDNA template that was reverse transcribed from extracted RNA. The data were produced by immunoSEQ multiplex PCR, yet TCRdb's version contains in-frame clones alone and is incomplete. The sample lists around 290,000 clones; 55% to 75% were seen once. The CDR3 totals 13 residues. Germline trimming cut 4 bases from V and 3 bases from J; bases unmatched to any gene: 1. Germline loops: CDR1 SGHDN, CDR2 FVKESK. The entry originates in a study of CD8+ T cells in alopecia areata. Study results and limitations: Having one nonresponder leaves uncertain how baseline CD8+ expansion relates to response. Mice gave a clearer picture of TCR sharing than patients did, possibly for HLA-related reasons. Higher clonality and more expanded CD8+ clones appeared in lesional than normal scalp. In blood and scalp, many expanded lesional clones persisted during tofacitinib.

This TCR came from a human donor with alopecia areata. This chain links TRBV14 with TRBJ1-2; 8 nucleotides align to TRBD1. Material: CD4+ T cells sorted from blood, obtained at week 24, from a patient treated with tofacitinib. The CDR3 nucleotides are TGTGCCAGCAGCCCGGACAGGGACTATGGCTACACCTTC. Its translation: CASSPDRDYGYTF.